A single sample gave rise to the 8 T cell receptor beta chains below, sequenced in a study of T-cell reconstitution after alpha-beta-depleted transplantation in children. The TCRbeta library incorporated unique molecular identifiers. One entry per CDR3 protein, called by TCRdb with MiXCR from the PCR reads. The profile shows 700,000 to 850,000 distinct CDR3 sequences, roughly 15% of them singletons. The sequencing here drew on PBMCs, mostly from graft donor cells, taken 360 days after TCRalphabeta/CD19-depleted stem cell transplant. The receptors come from a male patient younger than 18 who had a stem cell transplant for acute lymphoblastic leukemia, so the T cells may come from the graft donor.

There are a few counts of this clonotype. V gene TRBV18 combines with J gene TRBJ1-2; TRBD1 is a possible D gene (6 bases). Deletions cut 3 bases from V and 4 bases from J, with 15 bases between. The germline gives CDR1 KGHSH, CDR2 LQKENI. The CDR3 spans 15 residues. The CDR3 region has the DNA TGTGCCAGCTCACCGTCACAGGGATTCCCCTATGGCTACACCTTC. It yields the protein CASSPSQGFPYGYTF.

This clonotype was observed at least ten times. This chain uses TRBV3-1 with TRBJ2-2; D is ambiguous. Looked up from germline, CDR1 is LGHDT and CDR2 is YNNKEL (reference sequence). Trimming stripped 2 bases from V and 5 bases from J, with 9 bases between. There are 14 residues in the CDR3. The CDR3 bases are TGTGCCAGCAGCCAACTTCTTGGAACCGGGGAGCTGTTTTTT. Translated, it gives CASSQLLGTGELFF.

The chain's CDR3 is CASSPPRRLYEQYF. CDR3 DNA: TGCGCCAGCAGCCCGCCCCGGAGGCTCTACGAGCAGTACTTC. The rearrangement links TRBV4-1 to TRBJ2-7, with a weak D call TRBD2 (5 bases). Germline V gives CDR1 MGHRA, CDR2 YSYEKL. The CDR3 is 14 amino acids. V gave up 4 bases and J gave up 3 bases, with 13 bases separating them.

V and J are TRBV12-3 or TRBV12-4 and TRBJ2-7, with 8 positions matching TRBD2. The trim removed 5 bases at V and 3 bases at J, leaving 9 bases unmatched. The CDR3 sequence is 15 residues long. In DNA form, the CDR3 reads TGTGCCAGCAGTGAGCGGGAGAAGAGGCGCTACGAGCAGTACTTC. Its protein product is CASSEREKRRYEQYF.

As DNA, the CDR3 is TGTGCCATCAGTGAGTTACCCAGGGGAAGAGCCTACGAGCAGTACTTC. It codes for CAISELPRGRAYEQYF. J is TRBJ2-7 and V is TRBV10-3; weak D call: TRBD1 (6 bases). The germline V gene encodes CDR1 ENHRY and CDR2 SYGVKD. The CDR3 has 16 residues. With 1 base removed from V and 2 bases from J, the gap between germline ends came to 15 bases.

This clonotype was counted a few times. The V and J genes are TRBV6-1 and TRBJ1-1; 9 nucleotides align to TRBD1. The V gene's germline CDR1 is MNHNS and CDR2 SASEGT. The CDR3 is made up of 15 amino acids. With 5 bases clipped from V and 1 base from J, the junction kept 5 bases outside the gene matches. For the CDR3, the DNA is TGTGCCAGCAGTAGCCTGACAGGGGGGAACACTGAAGCTTTCTTT. It encodes CASSSLTGGNTEAFF.

The chain recombines TRBV12-3 or TRBV12-4 with TRBJ2-5; 11 nucleotides align to TRBD2. The V segment lost 6 bases and the J segment 5 bases; nucleotides outside the gene matches: 20. The CDR3 runs to 19 residues. The CDR3 DNA is TGTGCCAGCAGCTCTTCGGGGGGGGGACTAGCGGAATTCGGGGAGACCCAGTACTTC. This translates into CASSSSGGGLAEFGETQYF.

The chain joins TRBV15 to TRBJ1-3; D remains ambiguous. Germline V gene lookup returns CDR1 LNHNV and CDR2 YYDKDF (reference sequence). Trimming cost V 8 bases and J 0 bases, with 11 bases left between them. This CDR3 spans 14 amino acids. CDR3 loop: CATSDWGSGNTIYF. CDR3 nucleotide sequence: TGTGCCACCTCGGACTGGGGCTCTGGAAACACCATATATTTT. Complete variable domain (other parts from reference TRBV15 and TRBJ1-3): DAMVIQNPRYQVTQFGKPVTLSCSQTLNHNVMYWYQQKSSQAPKLLFHYYDKDFNNEADTPDNFQSRRPNTSFCFLDIRSPGLGDTAMYLCATSDWGSGNTIYFGEGSWLTVV.